This T cell receptor (beta chain) was identified during a study of T cell clonality in common variable immunodeficiency. Regarding the study as a whole: Common variable immunodeficiency TCR beta sequences reportedly had fewer deletions and N-nucleotide insertions.

In this sample, this clone turned up a few times. Its matching antigen is unknown. Generated by immunoSEQ multiplex PCR, the TCRdb table keeps only in-frame clones and is missing some. Recorded here are around 40,000 clones, none singletons. Material for sequencing was peripheral blood mononuclear cells. The sequence was collected from a human donor with common variable immunodeficiency.

CDR3 sequence reads: CASSSPVEGVNEQFF. The DNA read from the CDR3 is TGTGCCAGCAGCTCCCCGGTCGAAGGGGTGAATGAG. This chain uses TRBV7-9 with TRBJ2-1; weak D call: TRBD1 (5 bases). The read terminates 3 residues before the CDR3 end, so the remaining end is supplied by the germline J gene. With 4 bases removed from V and 7 bases from J, the gap between germline ends came to 17 bases. The CDR3 sequence is 15 residues long. Germline V gene sequence: CDR1 SEHNR, CDR2 FQNEAQ (reference sequence).